This T cell receptor beta chain was retrieved from a study of tumor and adjacent non-tumor tissue in lung cancer. Across the study: The patients, 9 to 11 men and 4 to 6 women, were about 30 to 85 with stage I to III disease.

A modified ARM-PCR protocol with three rounds of nested PCR amplified TCRbeta. In TCRdb, the multiplex PCR reads were re-called with MiXCR into one record per CDR3 protein. The data contain about 67,000 distinct CDR3 sequences, around 76% of them singletons. The CDR3 covers 11 residues. J gave up 8 bases and V 6 bases, and 5 bases lay outside the gene matches. Germline V gene lookup returns CDR1 DFQATT and CDR2 SNEGSKA (reference sequence). Study results and limitations: Top 100 clones took a larger repertoire share in normal lung. Significantly higher TCR diversity was found in tumor than normal lung.

The template was RNA from unsorted bulk tissue. The normal lung tissue was taken more than 3 cm from the tumor edge. In this sample, this clonotype turned up many times. Its antigen is as yet unknown. This TCR came from a man between 60 and 75 years old with non-small cell lung cancer. The genes are TRBV20-1 and TRBJ1-2; 8 positions agree with TRBD1. The sequenced sample consisted of distant non-tumor lung tissue. The CDR3 DNA reads TGCAGTGCGCAGACAGGGGCAGGCTACACCTTC. Translated: CSAQTGAGYTF.